This T cell receptor beta chain was sequenced in a study of monozygotic twins with inflammatory bowel disease. UMIs incorporating a 6-nucleotide sample barcode were appended by means of template switching. TCRdb reprocessed the 5' RACE reads and keeps a single row for each CDR3 protein, giving no DNA. The listing records under 150,000 distinct CDR3 sequences. From germline, CDR1 is SQVTM and CDR2 ANQGSEA. The CDR3 sequence is 12 residues long. On this clonotype itself: Its target is not known.

Whole-study findings and limits: For IBD, no single strong associated signal or clonotype was supported. Diversity of TCRbeta measured by inverse Simpson was lower in IBD patients than in healthy co-twins. For repertoire similarity, concordant twins did not differ from discordant twins, possibly because power was limited.

Sample: blood. The rearrangement links TRBV29-1 to TRBJ2-2; TCRdb lists TRBD2, though no DNA is available to test this call. This clonotype originated in a human donor with ulcerative colitis or Crohn's disease, or a healthy co-twin of an affected twin (not recorded which). CDR3 residues: CSVVGAPGELFF.